This T cell receptor beta chain was profiled in a study of shared clonotypes between healthy human individuals. Overall study findings and caveats: Clonotypes that were shared across a handful of donors made up around 5% of naive CD4 clonotypes. Compared with clonotypes that all four donors shared, non-shared clonotypes had lower generation probabilities.

The V gene's germline CDR1 is MNHEY and CDR2 SMNVEV (reference sequence). The CDR3 spans 16 residues. Unmatched junction bases numbered 8, after V lost 4 bases and J lost 5 bases. This clone was seen only a few times. The target antigen is unknown. Sequenced by immunoSEQ multiplex PCR; TCRdb stores in-frame clones only, minus some. Seen here are around 720,000 clones, 73% observed once, and the top ten hold around 1.8%. The sequenced sample consisted of memory CD4+ T cells sorted from blood. Subset of the sample: CD45RA-negative fraction. The V and J genes are TRBV27 and TRBJ2-5; TRBD2 aligns across 12 bases. This TCR derives from a woman in her 30s in good health. The CDR3 is CASSSRGLAGMETQYF. In DNA form, the CDR3 reads TGTGCCAGCAGTTCCCGAGGACTAGCGGGAATGGAGACCCAGTACTTC.